One and the same sample provided the 15 T cell receptor beta chains below, sequenced in a study of blood T cells in healthy people across ages. Sample-barcoded 5' priming and a J-beta primer mix drove a second PCR of about 6 to 11 cycles. TCRdb re-called the 5' RACE reads with MiXCR, one entry per CDR3 protein. The sample records about 290,000 distinct CDR3 sequences, 25% to 30% being singletons. Sequencing was carried out using blood. Every receptor here comes from a woman between 65 and 79 years old in good health.

This clonotype was counted at least ten times. V and J are TRBV7-6 and TRBJ2-5, with a possible D match to TRBD1 (5 bases). The CDR3 is made up of 14 amino acids. V shed 1 base and J shed 4 bases, with 10 bases lying between them. From germline, CDR1 is SGHVS and CDR2 FNYEAQ. The CDR3 DNA reads TGTGCCAGCAGCTTAGAGGGCAGGGCAGAGACCCAGTACTTC. Translated, it gives CASSLEGRAETQYF.

V gene TRBV2 combines with J gene TRBJ1-5, with 7 bases identical to TRBD1. V dropped 6 bases and J dropped 11; count of bases not matched to a gene: 13. The length of the CDR3 is 14 residues. Germline-derived CDR1 and CDR2 are SNHLY and FYNNEI. The CDR3 bases are TGTGCCAGCAGCCCCCGAGGGGGCGAGTTGGCCCAGCATTTT. The encoded protein is CASSPRGGELAQHF. Full variable domain (outside the CDR3, taken from reference TRBV2 and TRBJ1-5): EPEVTQTPSHQVTQMGQEVILRCVPISNHLYFYWYRQILGQKVEFLVSFYNNEISEKSEIFDDQFSVERPDGSNFTLKIRSTKLEDSAMYFCASSPRGGELAQHFGDGTRLSIL.

J is TRBJ1-2 and V is TRBV7-2; unclear D gene. CDR3 length: 13 residues. The V gene's germline CDR1 is SGHTA and CDR2 FQGNSA. The V and J ends lost 5 bases and 3 bases respectively, with 10 bases between them. CDR3 amino acids: CASSPGGDYGYTF. In nucleotides, the CDR3 is TGTGCCAGCAGCCCCGGCGGGGACTATGGCTACACCTTC.

To note about this clonotype: This may come from a read error, since a much larger clone is one base off. V is TRBV6-6 and J is TRBJ2-7, with D possibly being TRBD1 (6 bases). Per the germline V gene, CDR1 is MNHNY and CDR2 is SVGAGI (reference sequence). The CDR3 extends over 14 amino acids. The CDR3 spells CASTGAEHSYERYF. The CDR3 DNA is TGTGCCAGCACAGGGGCAGAGCACTCCTACGAGCGGTACTTC.

This clonotype was seen a handful of times. The gene calls are TRBV12-3 or TRBV12-4 and TRBJ2-5; 8 bases agree with TRBD2. The CDR3 contains 12 residues. The V and J ends lost 8 bases and 5 bases, in that order; junction bases with no gene match: 4. The CDR3 DNA reads as TGTGCCAGCGGAGCGGGAGTGGAGACCCAGTACTTC. It translates to CASGAGVETQYF.

This clonotype appeared a single time. The V call is TRBV6-5, the J call TRBJ2-5; D may be TRBD1 (6 bases). The closer fit of TRBJ2-1 to the DNA end suggests the J call may be wrong. The germline V gene encodes CDR1 MNHEY and CDR2 SVGAGI. The CDR3 covers 15 residues. The CDR3 DNA is TGTGCCAGCAGCGCACAGGGAGCCATCTACAATGAGCAGTTCTTC. Amino acid sequence: CASSAQGAIYNEQFF.

The chain uses TRBV11-1 and TRBJ2-7; tentatively, D is TRBD1 (5 bases). Germline CDR1 reads SGHAT; CDR2 reads FQDESV (reference sequence). V lost 0 bases to trimming and J lost 5 bases, with 17 bases between them. CDR3 length equals 16 residues. In DNA, the CDR3 is TGTGCCAGCAGCTTAGCGCAGGCTAGGACATTCCACGAGCAGTACTTC. Residues: CASSLAQARTFHEQYF. Full variable domain (outside the CDR3, taken from reference TRBV11-1 and TRBJ2-7): EAEVAQSPRYKITEKSQAVAFWCDPISGHATLYWYRQILGQGPELLVQFQDESVVDDSQLPKDRFSAERLKGVDSTLKIQPAELGDSAMYLCASSLAQARTFHEQYFGPGTRLTVT.

In its sample, this clonotype was seen a few times. The chain combines TRBV24-1 with TRBJ2-5; perhaps TRBD1 as D (6 bases). Trimming left V 3 bases short and J 0 bases short, with 10 bases between. This CDR3 spans 15 amino acids. Per the germline V gene, CDR1 is KGHDR and CDR2 is SFDVKD. Here the CDR3 reads CATSDGDNHQETQYF. Written as DNA, the CDR3 is TGTGCCACCAGTGATGGGGACAACCACCAAGAGACCCAGTACTTC.

The chain links TRBV7-2 to TRBJ1-5, with D uncertain. V lost 8 bases and J 0 bases, leaving 8 bases between the germline ends. CDR3 size: 13 residues. Germline values: CDR1 SGHTA, CDR2 FQGNSA. The CDR3 DNA follows: TGTGCCAGCGCTCGCAGTAGCAATCAGCCCCAGCATTTT. It specifies CASARSSNQPQHF.

Ten or more counts support this clonotype. The chain carries TRBV29-1 and TRBJ2-7; no firm D call. The germline CDR1 and CDR2 sequences are SQVTM and ANQGSEA. V gave up 4 bases and J gave up 2 bases, with 12 bases separating them. CDR3 length: 13 residues. As DNA, the CDR3 is TGCAGCGTTGGCCATCCTAGAACCTACGAGCAGTACTTC. Protein sequence: CSVGHPRTYEQYF.

The chain recombines TRBV21-1 with TRBJ2-7; the D call in the table, TRBD2, was not verified against the DNA. TRBV21-1 is deemed a pseudogene. The CDR3 extends over 16 amino acids. The DNA for the CDR3 is TGTGCCAGCAGCAAAATCTGGCTAGCGGGAGTTTACGAGCAGTACTTC. It translates to CASSKIWLAGVYEQYF.

This clonotype has only one observation. The chain couples TRBV28 to TRBJ1-2; tentatively, D is TRBD1 (5 bases). Trimming took 3 bases from V and 2 from J, leaving 13 bases between them. Per the germline V gene, CDR1 is MDHEN and CDR2 is SYDVKM. The length of the CDR3 is 15 residues. Here the CDR3 reads CASSFGPGGNYGYTF. In nucleotides, the CDR3 is TGTGCCAGCAGTTTTGGGCCCGGGGGGAACTATGGCTACACCTTC.

Only a few counts were recorded for this clonotype. The rearrangement links TRBV28 to TRBJ1-2, with 7 bases fitting TRBD1. Per the germline V gene, CDR1 is MDHEN and CDR2 is SYDVKM. CDR3 length equals 17 residues. The V and J ends lost 2 bases and 6 bases, in that order; junction bases with no gene match: 15. The CDR3 DNA is TGTGCCAGCAGTTTAAAGGGGGCGGATACAACTACTAATGGCTACACCTTC. The encoded protein is CASSLKGADTTTNGYTF.

This clonotype was counted a single time. This sequence joins TRBV2 and TRBJ1-1; 9 bases fit TRBD1. This CDR3 has 14 residues. V dropped 7 bases and J dropped 3; count of bases not matched to a gene: 6. Germline values: CDR1 SNHLY, CDR2 FYNNEI. DNA of the CDR3: TGTGCCAGCACCTCACAGGGGGCGTACACTGAAGCTTTCTTT. Translated, it gives CASTSQGAYTEAFF. The full variable domain, completed using reference TRBV2 and TRBJ1-1, is EPEVTQTPSHQVTQMGQEVILRCVPISNHLYFYWYRQILGQKVEFLVSFYNNEISEKSEIFDDQFSVERPDGSNFTLKIRSTKLEDSAMYFCASTSQGAYTEAFFGQGTRLTVV.

The table lists this clonotype with many counts. The chain is built from TRBV25-1 and TRBJ2-7; maybe TRBD1 (6 bases). Trimming removed 3 bases from V and 1 base from J, with 16 bases in between. This CDR3 is 16 amino acids long. In germline, CDR1 is MGHDK, CDR2 SYGVNS. CDR3 loop: CASSDQTGGKSYEQYF. CDR3 nucleotides: TGTGCCAGCAGTGACCAGACAGGAGGCAAATCCTACGAGCAGTACTTC.